This T cell receptor beta chain was recorded in a study of T cells after yellow fever vaccination. About the research overall: It was SMART-Seq v4 Ultra Low Input that prepared the fractions with low cell numbers.

Trimming cost V 2 bases and J 5 bases, with 4 bases left between them. Germline V gives CDR1 ENHRY, CDR2 SYGVKD. The CDR3 consists of 12 residues. Study results and caveats: The secondary response peaked faster, at day 5 versus 15, but was weaker. Most primary-vaccination clones reappeared after the booster (approximately 96% CD4, more than 70% CD8).

This clonotype was observed at least ten times. Its target is not known. TCRdb fed the 5' RACE reads into MiXCR, producing one record per CDR3 protein. The table lists approximately 120,000 distinct CDR3 sequences, more than 6.5% of them singletons. The chain carries TRBV10-3 and TRBJ2-4; no reliable D call. This receptor was taken from a man younger than 35 who received the YFV17D yellow fever vaccine. The sample was CD4+ T cells sorted from PBMCs, taken roughly 10 days after the first yellow fever vaccination. The chain's CDR3 is CAISESQNIQYF. The CDR3 DNA reads TGTGCCATCAGTGAGAGCCAAAACATTCAGTACTTC.